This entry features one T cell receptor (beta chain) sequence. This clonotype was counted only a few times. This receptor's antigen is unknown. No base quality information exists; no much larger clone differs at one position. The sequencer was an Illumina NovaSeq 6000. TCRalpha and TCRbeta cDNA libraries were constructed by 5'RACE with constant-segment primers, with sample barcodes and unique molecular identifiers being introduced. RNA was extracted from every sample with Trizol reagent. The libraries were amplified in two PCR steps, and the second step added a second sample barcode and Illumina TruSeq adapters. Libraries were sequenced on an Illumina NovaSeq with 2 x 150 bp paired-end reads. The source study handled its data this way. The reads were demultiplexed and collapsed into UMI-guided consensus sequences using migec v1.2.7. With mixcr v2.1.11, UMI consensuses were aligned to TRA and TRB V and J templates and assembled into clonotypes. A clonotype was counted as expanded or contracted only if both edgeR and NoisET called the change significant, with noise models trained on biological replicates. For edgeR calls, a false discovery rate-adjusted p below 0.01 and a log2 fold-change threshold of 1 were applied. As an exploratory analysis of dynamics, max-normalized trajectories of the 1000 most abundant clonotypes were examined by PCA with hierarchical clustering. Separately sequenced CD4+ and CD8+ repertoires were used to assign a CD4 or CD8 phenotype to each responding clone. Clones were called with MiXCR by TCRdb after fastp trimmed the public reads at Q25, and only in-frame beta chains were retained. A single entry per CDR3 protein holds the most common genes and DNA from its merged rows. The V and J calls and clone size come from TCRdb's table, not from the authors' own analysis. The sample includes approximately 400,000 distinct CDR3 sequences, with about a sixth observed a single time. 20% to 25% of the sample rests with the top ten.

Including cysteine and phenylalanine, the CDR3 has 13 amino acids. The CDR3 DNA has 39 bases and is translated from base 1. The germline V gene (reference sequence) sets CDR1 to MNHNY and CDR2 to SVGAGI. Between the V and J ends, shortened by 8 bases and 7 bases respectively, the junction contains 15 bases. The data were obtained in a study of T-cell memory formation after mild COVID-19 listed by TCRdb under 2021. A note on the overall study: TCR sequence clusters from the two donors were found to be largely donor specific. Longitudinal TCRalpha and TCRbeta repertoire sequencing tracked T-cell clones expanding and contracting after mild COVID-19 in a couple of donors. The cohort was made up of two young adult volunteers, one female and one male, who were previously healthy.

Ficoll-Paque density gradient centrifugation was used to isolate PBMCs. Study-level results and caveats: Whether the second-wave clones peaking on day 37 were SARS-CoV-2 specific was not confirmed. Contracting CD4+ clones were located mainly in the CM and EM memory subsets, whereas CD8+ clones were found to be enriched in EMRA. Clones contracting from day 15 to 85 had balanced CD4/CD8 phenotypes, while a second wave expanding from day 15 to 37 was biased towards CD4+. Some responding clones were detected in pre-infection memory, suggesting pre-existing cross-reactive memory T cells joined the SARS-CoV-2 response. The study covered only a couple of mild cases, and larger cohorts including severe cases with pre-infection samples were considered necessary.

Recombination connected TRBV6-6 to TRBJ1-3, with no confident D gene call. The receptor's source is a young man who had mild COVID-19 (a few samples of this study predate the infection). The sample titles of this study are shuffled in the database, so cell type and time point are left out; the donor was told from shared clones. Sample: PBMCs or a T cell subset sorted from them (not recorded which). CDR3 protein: CASQNGVGNTIYF. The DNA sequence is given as TGTGCCAGCCAAAATGGTGTGGGGAACACCATATATTTT.